This T cell receptor (beta chain) is from a study of T cells in Graves' hyperthyroidism and ophthalmopathy. Study observations and caveats: Blood shared most expanded thyroid clonotypes above 0.001.

The CDR3 is 15 amino acids. CDR1 and CDR2 (germline): SQVTM, ANQGSEA. J was trimmed by 3 bases and V by 4 bases; bases with no gene match: 8. What was amplified from RNA transcripts were TCR beta CDR3 regions. Using the HTBI primer set, a first-round RT-PCR was run on the TCR CDR3. A single record per CDR3 protein comes from TCRdb applying MiXCR to the multiplex PCR reads. The sample has roughly 570,000 distinct CDR3 sequences, less than 20% seen once. In this sample, this clonotype turned up many times. Its matching antigen is unknown. Sequences were obtained from blood. The sequence derives from a woman in her 30s with Graves' hyperthyroidism. The V call is TRBV29-1, the J call TRBJ2-3; TRBD2 matches 9 bases. The DNA for the CDR3 is TGCAGCGTTGCCGGTCTAGCGGGAATTACAGATACGCAGTATTTT. Its protein is CSVAGLAGITDTQYF.